The clone carrying this T cell receptor (beta chain) showed up just once. The CDR3 runs to 15 residues. The germline V gene has CDR1 SGHTA and CDR2 FQGNSA. Trimming took 3 bases from V and 2 from J, leaving 11 bases between them. This sample was taken from a study of graft-versus-host responses after intestinal transplantation. Turning to the study itself: Transplants given to recipients were multivisceral, liver-intestinal, or isolated intestinal. Tacrolimus plus steroids were given to all recipients for roughly three years, preceded by anti-thymocyte globulin induction.

Graft-derived tissue was subjected to processing to liberate intraepithelial and lamina propria lymphocytes. TCRdb's copy holds only in-frame clones and misses some; the assay was immunoSEQ multiplex PCR. The table lists more than 9,000 clones, approximately 86% of them singletons. The source material was ileum tissue, sampled just over 700 days after intestinal transplantation. The chain carries TRBV7-2 and TRBJ1-5; a possible D gene is TRBD1 (5 bases). The origin of this receptor is a human patient who received an intestinal transplant, so some T cells may come from the graft donor. The CDR3 reads CASSFEGAGNQPQHF. The CDR3 DNA reads as TGTGCCAGCAGCTTCGAAGGGGCGGGCAATCAGCCCCAGCATTTT. The variable domain in full, completed from reference TRBV7-2 and TRBJ1-5, reads GAGVSQSPSNKVTEKGKDVELRCDPISGHTALYWYRQSLGQGLEFLIYFQGNSAPDKSGLPSDRFSAERTGGSVSTLTIQRTQQEDSAVYLCASSFEGAGNQPQHFGDGTRLSIL.